This T cell receptor (beta chain) is from a study of T cell responses to AZD1222 COVID-19 vaccine. The J segment lost 6 bases and the V segment lost 6 bases, leaving 3 bases of the junction unmatched. CDR1 LGHDT and CDR2 YNNKEL come from the germline V gene (reference sequence). CDR3 size: 13 residues. Here immunoSEQ multiplex PCR was the method, and the copy in TCRdb shows in-frame clones only, minus some. Here the sample spans fewer than 150,000 clones, just over 85% being singletons. The sequence was obtained from an adult in good health. The sequencing used peripheral blood, collected on day 0 of AZD1222 vaccination. The chain is built from TRBV3-1 (or the pseudogene TRBV3-2) and TRBJ2-2, with 8 nucleotides matching TRBD1. Here the CDR3 DNA reads TGTGCCAGCAGAGGACAGGGTTCCGGGGAGCTGTTTTTT. Its translation: CASRGQGSGELFF.